The text below deals with one T cell receptor (beta chain). Antigen: not known. This entry is derived from a study of CD8+ T cells in alopecia areata. Whole-study results and caveats: Lesional scalp, especially alopecia totalis/universalis, showed higher clonality than normal scalp.

Reverse transcribed after extraction, RNA yielded cDNA as the sequencing template. The repertoire was sequenced with immunoSEQ multiplex PCR; TCRdb's copy has only in-frame clones and lacks some. The sample includes 120,000 to 150,000 clones, approximately 50% of them seen just once. V dropped 4 bases and J dropped 5; count of bases not matched to a gene: 0. The CDR3 contains 14 residues. Per germline, CDR1 SNHLY and CDR2 FYNNEI. The chain has TRBV2 and TRBJ1-5, with 12 bases lining up with TRBD1. The clonotype originates from a human donor with alopecia areata. The sample taken for sequencing was CD4+ T cells sorted from blood. The DNA of the CDR3 is TGTGCCAGCAGTGGGGACAGGGGGCATCAGCCCCAGCATTTT. This codes for CASSGDRGHQPQHF.